The rows below give T cell receptor beta chains drawn from one sample of a study of cytomegalovirus exposure and HLA in healthy donors. Sequencing was performed with immunoSEQ multiplex PCR; in TCRdb, only in-frame clones are kept and a portion is missing. The sample lists 75,000 to 95,000 clones, about 66% occurring once. Specimen: PBMCs. Source of these receptors: a woman aged 45-60 years in good health and CMV-seropositive. Each CDR3 is given with its conserved first and last residue. Each record gives: D gene, clone size, V gene, J gene, CDR3 protein, CDR3 DNA. D genes are given only for firm matches. Only some rows state a clone size, as once, few, many or a class for expanded clones.

>.|.|TRBV2|TRBJ1-2
CASSDTAGVGYGYTF
TGTGCCAGCAGCGACACCGCGGGGGTCGGCTATGGCTACACCTTC
>.|.|TRBV5-1|TRBJ1-4
CASSFDRPNEKLFF
TGCGCCAGCAGCTTTGACAGACCTAATGAAAAACTGTTTTTT
>.|.|TRBV27|TRBJ1-5
CASSFTRAQPQHF
TGTGCCAGCAGTTTTACTAGGGCCCAGCCCCAGCATTTT
>.|.|TRBV19|TRBJ1-4
CASSMLQGSEKLFF
TGTGCCAGTAGTATGCTACAGGGATCAGAAAAACTGTTTTTT
>TRBD1|.|TRBV4-1|TRBJ1-3
CASSPDRDFRNTIYF
TGCGCCAGCAGCCCGGACAGGGACTTTCGGAACACCATATATTTT
>TRBD2|once|TRBV4-1|TRBJ2-5
CASSQAGLAEETQYF
TGCGCCAGCAGCCAAGCCGGACTAGCGGAAGAGACCCAGTACTTC
>.|few|TRBV6-5|TRBJ1-2
CASSYSLGDYGYTF
TGTGCCAGCAGTTACTCTTTGGGAGACTATGGCTACACCTTC
>.|.|TRBV7-2|TRBJ2-2
CASSLYGTLNTGELFF
TGTGCCAGCAGCCTGTACGGGACACTTAACACCGGGGAGCTGTTTTTT
>.|.|TRBV6-5|TRBJ1-1
CASSYSSSGRDTEAFF
TGTGCCAGCAGTTACTCGAGTTCGGGGAGGGACACTGAAGCTTTCTTT
>TRBD2|.|TRBV4-3|TRBJ2-3
CASSRAGADTDTQYF
TGCGCCAGCAGCCGAGCGGGGGCCGACACAGATACGCAGTATTTT
>.|.|TRBV19|TRBJ1-5
CASSMGNEGGRNQPQHF
TGTGCCAGTAGTATGGGGAATGAGGGTGGTCGCAATCAGCCCCAGCATTTT
>.|.|TRBV9|TRBJ1-1
CASSGTSGVEAFF
TGTGCCAGCAGCGGGACGTCAGGGGTGGAGGCTTTCTTT
>.|.|TRBV7-5|TRBJ1-6
CVRSLAHKGVWNSPLHF
TGTGTCAGAAGCTTAGCACACAAAGGGGTATGGAATTCACCCCTCCACTTT
>.|.|TRBV7-3|TRBJ2-3
CASSLVGGGTDTQYF
TGTGCCAGCAGCTTAGTCGGCGGGGGCACAGATACGCAGTATTTT
>.|.|TRBV6-5|TRBJ1-2
CASSYSAGTYGYTF
TGTGCCAGCAGTTACTCGGCAGGAACTTATGGCTACACCTTC
>.|few|TRBV4-1|TRBJ1-4
CASSQAPGQTNEKLFF
TGCGCCAGCAGCCAAGCTCCCGGACAGACGAATGAAAAACTGTTTTTT
>TRBD1|few|TRBV7-2|TRBJ1-4
CASSLGQGVEKLFF
TGTGCCAGCAGCTTGGGACAGGGAGTTGAAAAACTGTTTTTT
>.|.|TRBV7-2|TRBJ2-3
CASSLPADTQYF
TGTGCCAGCAGCTTACCGGCAGATACGCAGTATTTT